This T cell receptor (beta chain) came from a study of cytomegalovirus exposure and HLA in healthy donors. PCR employed 60 Vbeta and 13 Jbeta primers. Clones were sequenced by immunoSEQ multiplex PCR, and TCRdb holds only the in-frame ones, with some missing. The repertoire has about 160,000 clones, 70% to 85% of them found once; the top ten carry more than 2%. V was clipped by 4 bases and J by 4 bases, with 8 bases between them. CDR3 size: 12 residues. The rearrangement links TRBV5-3 to TRBJ1-1, with unresolved D. TRBV5-3 is filed as an ORF, its function uncertain. The sequence was collected from a man aged 50-59 years in good health and CMV-seropositive. What was sequenced was PBMCs. Here the CDR3 reads CARSPYITEAFF. The CDR3 region has the DNA TGTGCCAGAAGCCCTTACATCACTGAAGCTTTCTTT.